Listed here is a single T cell receptor (beta chain). The target antigen is unknown. Here immunoSEQ multiplex PCR was the method, and the copy in TCRdb shows in-frame clones only, minus some. The sample holds about 94,000 clones, just under 90% seen once. V was cut by 6 bases and J by 8 bases, with 13 bases left in between. The germline CDR1 and CDR2 sequences are SNHLY and FYNNEI. This CDR3 is 13 amino acids long. The data were obtained in a study of a mutant IDH1 vaccine in newly diagnosed glioma. For the study at large: Either 4-6 weeks after radiotherapy alone or alongside temozolomide, vaccination was begun. Held at week 35, visit V12 was the safety follow-up, and visit V13 followed at week 47.

Time point of the sample: week 47, end of study. Each dose delivered 300 ug of mutant IDH1 20-mer peptide subcutaneously with imiquimod. New WHO grade 3 or 4 astrocytomas that were IDH1-mutant and ATRX-lost had been found in donors. This chain joins TRBV2 and TRBJ1-4; D is uncertain. The source is a woman in her fifties or sixties with glioma. The sequencing used PBMCs, collected from a glioma patient whose treatment included an IDH1 peptide vaccine. CDR3: CASSLLEDEKLFF. The CDR3 nucleotides are TGTGCCAGCAGCCTCCTCGAGGACGAAAAACTGTTTTTT.